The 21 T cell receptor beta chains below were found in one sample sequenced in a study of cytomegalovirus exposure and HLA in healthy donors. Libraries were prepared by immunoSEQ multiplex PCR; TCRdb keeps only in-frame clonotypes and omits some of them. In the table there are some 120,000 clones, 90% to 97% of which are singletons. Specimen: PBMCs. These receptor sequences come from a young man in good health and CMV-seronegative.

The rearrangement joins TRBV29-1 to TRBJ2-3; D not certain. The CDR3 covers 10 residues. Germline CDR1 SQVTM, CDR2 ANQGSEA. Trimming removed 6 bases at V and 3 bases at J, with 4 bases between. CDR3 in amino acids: CSVRTDTQYF. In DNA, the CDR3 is TGCAGCGTCCGGACAGATACGCAGTATTTT.

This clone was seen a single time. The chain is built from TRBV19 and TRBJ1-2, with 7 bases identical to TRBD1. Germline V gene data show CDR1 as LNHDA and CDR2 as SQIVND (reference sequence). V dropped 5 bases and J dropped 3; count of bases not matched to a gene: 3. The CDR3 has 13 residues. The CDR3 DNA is TGTGCCAGTAGTGTTCAGGGGGACTATGGCTACACCTTC. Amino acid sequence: CASSVQGDYGYTF.

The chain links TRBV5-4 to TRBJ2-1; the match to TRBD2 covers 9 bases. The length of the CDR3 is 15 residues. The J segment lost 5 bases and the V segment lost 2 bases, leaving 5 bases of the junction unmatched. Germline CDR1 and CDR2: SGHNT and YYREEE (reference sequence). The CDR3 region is CASSFSGSINNEQFF. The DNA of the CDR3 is TGTGCCAGCAGCTTTAGCGGGAGCATCAACAATGAGCAGTTCTTC. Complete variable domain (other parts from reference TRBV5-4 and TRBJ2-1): ETGVTQSPTHLIKTRGQQVTLRCSSQSGHNTVSWYQQALGQGPQFIFQYYREEENGRGNFPPRFSGLQFPNYSSELNVNALELDDSALYLCASSFSGSINNEQFFGPGTRLTVL.

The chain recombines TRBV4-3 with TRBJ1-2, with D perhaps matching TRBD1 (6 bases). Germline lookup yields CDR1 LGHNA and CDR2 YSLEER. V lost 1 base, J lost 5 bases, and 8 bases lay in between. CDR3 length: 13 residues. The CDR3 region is CASSQADSYGYTF. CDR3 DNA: TGCGCCAGCAGCCAAGCGGACAGTTATGGCTACACCTTC.

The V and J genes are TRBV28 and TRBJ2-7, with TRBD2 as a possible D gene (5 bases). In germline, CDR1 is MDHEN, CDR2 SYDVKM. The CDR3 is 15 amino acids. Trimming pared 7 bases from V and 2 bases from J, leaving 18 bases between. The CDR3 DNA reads TGTGCCAGCACCCTCGGTGGGAGCCCGACCTACGAGCAGTACTTC. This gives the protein CASTLGGSPTYEQYF.

CDR3 nucleotide sequence: TGTGCCAGCTCACCACCGGTACAGACCAACACTGAAGCTTTCTTT. This translates into CASSPPVQTNTEAFF. This chain uses TRBV18 with TRBJ1-1; D remains unclear. Trimming left V 0 bases short and J 2 bases short, with 10 bases between. This CDR3 has 15 residues. Germline loops: CDR1 KGHSH, CDR2 LQKENI.

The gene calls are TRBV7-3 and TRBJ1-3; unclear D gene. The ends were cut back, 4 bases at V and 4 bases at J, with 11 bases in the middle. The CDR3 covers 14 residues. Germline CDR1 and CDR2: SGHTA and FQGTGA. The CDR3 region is CASSSEDFGNTIYF. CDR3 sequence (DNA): TGTGCCAGCAGCTCGGAAGACTTCGGAAACACCATATATTTT.

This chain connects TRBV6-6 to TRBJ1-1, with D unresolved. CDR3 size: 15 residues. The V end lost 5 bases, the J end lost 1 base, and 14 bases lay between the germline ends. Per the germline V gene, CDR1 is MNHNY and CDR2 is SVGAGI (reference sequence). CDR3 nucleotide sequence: TGTGCCAGCAGTAAGAATGGAGAGACGAACACTGAAGCTTTCTTT. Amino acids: CASSKNGETNTEAFF.

The CDR3 sequence: CASKTGNYGYTF. DNA for the CDR3: TGTGCCAGCAAAACAGGGAACTATGGCTACACCTTC. V gene TRBV9 combines with J gene TRBJ1-2; D is possibly TRBD1 (6 bases). The CDR3 has 12 amino acids. Germline loops: CDR1 SGDLS, CDR2 YYNGEE. Trimming took 6 bases from V and 2 from J, leaving 8 bases between them.

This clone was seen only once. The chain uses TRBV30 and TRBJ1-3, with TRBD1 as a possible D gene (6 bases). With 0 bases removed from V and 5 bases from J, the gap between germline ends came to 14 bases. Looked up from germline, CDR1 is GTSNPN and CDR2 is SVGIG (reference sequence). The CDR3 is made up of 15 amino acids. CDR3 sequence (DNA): TGTGCCTGGAGTGTAGCGGGGGCTGGTAGAAACACCATATATTTT. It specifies CAWSVAGAGRNTIYF.

In DNA form, the CDR3 reads TGTGCCAGCAGCGACAGTGGCAATCAGCCCCAGCATTTT. It yields the protein CASSDSGNQPQHF. The chain has TRBV5-4 and TRBJ1-5, with D tentatively TRBD1 (5 bases). Germline V gene lookup returns CDR1 SGHNT and CDR2 YYREEE (reference sequence). The CDR3 contains 13 residues. V lost 4 bases to trimming and J lost 2 bases, with 7 bases between them.

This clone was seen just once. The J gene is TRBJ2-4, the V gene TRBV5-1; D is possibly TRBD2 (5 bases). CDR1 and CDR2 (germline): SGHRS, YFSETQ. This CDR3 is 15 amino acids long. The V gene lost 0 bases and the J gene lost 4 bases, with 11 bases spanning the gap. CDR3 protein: CASSLGSSGKNIQYF. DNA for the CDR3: TGCGCCAGCAGCTTGGGAAGTTCGGGAAAAAACATTCAGTACTTC.

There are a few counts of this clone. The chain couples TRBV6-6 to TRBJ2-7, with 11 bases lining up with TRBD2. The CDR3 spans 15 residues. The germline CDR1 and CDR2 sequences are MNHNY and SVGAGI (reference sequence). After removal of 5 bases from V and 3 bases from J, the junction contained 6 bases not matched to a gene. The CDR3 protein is CASSPGLAGGYEQYF. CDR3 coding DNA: TGTGCCAGCAGTCCAGGACTAGCGGGCGGCTACGAGCAGTACTTC.

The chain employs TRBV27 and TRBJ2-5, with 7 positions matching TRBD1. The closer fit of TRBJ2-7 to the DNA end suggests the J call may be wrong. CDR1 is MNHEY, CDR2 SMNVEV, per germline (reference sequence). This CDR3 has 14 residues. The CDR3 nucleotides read TGTGCCAGCAGTCAAACGGGACAGACCTACGAGCAGTACTTC. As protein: CASSQTGQTYEQYF.

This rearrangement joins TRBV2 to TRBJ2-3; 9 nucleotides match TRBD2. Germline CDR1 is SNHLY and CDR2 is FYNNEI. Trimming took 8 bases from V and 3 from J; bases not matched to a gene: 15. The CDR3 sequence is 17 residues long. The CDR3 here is CASAVAGAIFRTDTQYF. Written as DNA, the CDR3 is TGTGCCAGCGCAGTAGCGGGAGCCATTTTCAGGACAGATACGCAGTATTTT. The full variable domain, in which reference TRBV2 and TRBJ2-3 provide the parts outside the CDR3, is EPEVTQTPSHQVTQMGQEVILRCVPISNHLYFYWYRQILGQKVEFLVSFYNNEISEKSEIFDDQFSVERPDGSNFTLKIRSTKLEDSAMYFCASAVAGAIFRTDTQYFGPGTRLTVL.

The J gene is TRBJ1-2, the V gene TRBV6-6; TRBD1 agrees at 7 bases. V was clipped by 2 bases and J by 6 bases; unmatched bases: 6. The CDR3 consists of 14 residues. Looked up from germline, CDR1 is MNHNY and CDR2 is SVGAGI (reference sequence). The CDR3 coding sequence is TGTGCCAGCAGTTACGGGGACAGAGTGGATGGCTACACCTTC. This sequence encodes CASSYGDRVDGYTF.

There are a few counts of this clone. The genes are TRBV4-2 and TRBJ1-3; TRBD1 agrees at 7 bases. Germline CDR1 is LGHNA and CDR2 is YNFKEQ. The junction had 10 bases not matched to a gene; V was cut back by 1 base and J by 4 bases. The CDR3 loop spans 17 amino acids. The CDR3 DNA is TGTGCCAGCAGCCAAGGATCAGGCAGGGGGTCCGGAAACACCATATATTTT. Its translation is CASSQGSGRGSGNTIYF.

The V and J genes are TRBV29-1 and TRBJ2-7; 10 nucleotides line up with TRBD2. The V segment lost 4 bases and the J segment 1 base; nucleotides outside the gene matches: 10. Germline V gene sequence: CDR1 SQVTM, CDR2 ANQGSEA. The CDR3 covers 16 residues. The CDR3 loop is CSVASLSGRRSYEQYF. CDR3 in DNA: TGCAGCGTTGCCTCCCTTAGCGGGAGGCGATCCTACGAGCAGTACTTC.

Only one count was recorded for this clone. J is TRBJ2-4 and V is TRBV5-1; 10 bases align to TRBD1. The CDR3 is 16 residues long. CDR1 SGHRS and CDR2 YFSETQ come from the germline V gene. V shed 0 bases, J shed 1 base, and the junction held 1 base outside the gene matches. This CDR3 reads CASSLGQGAAKNIQYF. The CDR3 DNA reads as TGCGCCAGCAGCTTGGGACAGGGGGCGGCCAAAAACATTCAGTACTTC.

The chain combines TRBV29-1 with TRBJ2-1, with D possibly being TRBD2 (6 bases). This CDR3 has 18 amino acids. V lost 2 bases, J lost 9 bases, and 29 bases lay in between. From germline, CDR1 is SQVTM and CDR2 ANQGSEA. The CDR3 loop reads CSVETPSTGVWLGGEQFF. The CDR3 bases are TGCAGCGTTGAAACCCCTTCAACGGGAGTTTGGCTTGGGGGTGAGCAGTTCTTC.

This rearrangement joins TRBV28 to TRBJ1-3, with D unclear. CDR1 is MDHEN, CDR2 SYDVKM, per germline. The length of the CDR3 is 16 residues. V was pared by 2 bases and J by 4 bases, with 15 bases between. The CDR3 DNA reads TGTGCCAGCAGTTTAGTTGTCCCGGGTACGGGAAACACCATATATTTT. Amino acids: CASSLVVPGTGNTIYF.